This T cell receptor beta chain was found in a study of cytomegalovirus exposure and HLA in healthy donors. Study results and limitations: Investigators reported some 150 TCR beta chains as tied to cytomegalovirus.

Germline V lookup: CDR1 GTSNPN, CDR2 SVGIG (reference sequence). V lost 5 bases to trimming and J lost 0 bases, with 17 bases between them. This CDR3 has 16 amino acids. About this clone itself: Its cognate antigen is unknown.

Researchers ran the PCR with 60 Vbeta and 13 Jbeta primers. Per the study methods: The authors later counted around 80 million unique TCR beta chains, approximately 12 million of them shared. Produced via immunoSEQ multiplex PCR; TCRdb's table is partial and in-frame only. That table is the source of V, J and clone size, and D and trimming were worked out from the DNA. The repertoire holds approximately 82,000 clones, with about 74% as singletons. The sequencing input was PBMCs. The sequence was obtained from a woman aged 45-60 years in good health and CMV-seropositive. This sequence joins TRBV30 and TRBJ1-3; D perhaps matches TRBD1 (5 bases). The DNA of the CDR3 is TGTGCCTGGGCCAGCCTTGGGGGGAGCTCTGGAAACACCATATATTTT. Translating it yields CAWASLGGSSGNTIYF.